The entry that follows covers one T cell receptor beta chain sequence. Its antigen remains unidentified. From 5'RACE with constant-segment primers came TCR alpha and TCR beta cDNA libraries that carried sample barcodes and UMIs. TCRdb re-derived calls from the 5' RACE reads in MiXCR, one entry per CDR3 protein. This repertoire shows 190,000 or so distinct CDR3 sequences, about 21% found once; its top ten account for more than 20%. The sample is drawn from a study of T-cell memory formation after mild COVID-19. Study-wide context: For the most part, TCR clusters were specific to one donor. Findings and caveats of the study: Prior to infection, memory already included some responding clones, suggesting cross-reactive memory joined.

V dropped 7 bases and J dropped 5 bases, with 20 bases sitting between them. CDR3 length: 15 residues. The germline V gene encodes CDR1 LGHNA and CDR2 YSLEER. The receptor was isolated from an adult woman who had mild COVID-19 (a few samples of this study predate the infection). Cell type and time point are not known. The specimen was PBMCs or a T cell subset sorted from them (not recorded which). The rearrangement uses TRBV4-3 and TRBJ1-1; D might be TRBD1 (6 bases). CDR3 DNA sequence: TGCGCCAGCACCCAGGGGTGGGGGAGTGGAACTGAAGCTTTCTTT. It yields the protein CASTQGWGSGTEAFF.